The TCR beta chain under discussion was sequenced for a study of OX40 agonist ivuxolimab in advanced cancers. Turning to this clone: Its antigen is not known.

Only in-frame clones appear in the TCRdb table, and some are missing; sequencing was by immunoSEQ multiplex PCR. The sample includes about 82,000 clones, approximately 85% seen only once; the top ten take 0.2% to 0.25%. Samples were taken at baseline and on day 1 of cycles 4 and 7. General observations from the study: There were, on average, more expanded clones in CD8+ T cells than in CD4+.

Germline values: CDR1 SGHRS, CDR2 YFSETQ. V was shortened by 3 bases and J by 2 bases, with 9 bases between the two germline ends. The CDR3 loop spans 14 amino acids. The chain joins TRBV5-1 to TRBJ2-1; possibly TRBD2 for D (6 bases). Source: CD4+ or CD8+ T cells sorted from blood, taken in a trial of the OX40 agonist ivuxolimab. The clonotype comes from an adult with an advanced solid tumor such as melanoma, head and neck, liver or kidney cancer. The DNA of the CDR3 is TGCGCCAGCAGCTCGGACTATCCCTACAATGAGCAGTTCTTC. Translation: CASSSDYPYNEQFF.